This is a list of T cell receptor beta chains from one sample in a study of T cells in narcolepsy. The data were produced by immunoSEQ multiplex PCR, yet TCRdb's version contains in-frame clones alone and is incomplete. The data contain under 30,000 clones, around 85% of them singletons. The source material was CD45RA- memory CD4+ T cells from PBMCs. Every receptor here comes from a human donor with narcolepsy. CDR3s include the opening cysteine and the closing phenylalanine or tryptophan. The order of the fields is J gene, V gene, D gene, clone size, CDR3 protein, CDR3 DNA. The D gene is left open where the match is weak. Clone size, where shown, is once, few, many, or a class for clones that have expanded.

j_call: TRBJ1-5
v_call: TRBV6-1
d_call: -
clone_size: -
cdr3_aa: CASRALGGVNQPQHF
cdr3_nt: TGTGCCAGCAGGGCCCTAGGAGGGGTAAATCAGCCCCAGCATTTT

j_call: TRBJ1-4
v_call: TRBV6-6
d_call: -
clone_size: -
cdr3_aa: CASGNPQVINEKLFF
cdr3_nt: TGTGCCAGCGGGAATCCACAGGTGATTAATGAAAAACTGTTTTTT

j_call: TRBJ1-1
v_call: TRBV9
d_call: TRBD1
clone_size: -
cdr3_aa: CASSGSTGGLITEAFF
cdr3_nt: TGTGCCAGCAGCGGTAGCACAGGGGGGTTAATCACTGAAGCTTTCTTT

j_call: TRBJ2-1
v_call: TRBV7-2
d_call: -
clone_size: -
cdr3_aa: CASSLVGGNEQFF
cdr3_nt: TGTGCCAGCAGCTTAGTTGGGGGGAATGAGCAGTTCTTC

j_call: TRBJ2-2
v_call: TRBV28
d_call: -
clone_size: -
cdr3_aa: CASSFSDREAGELFF
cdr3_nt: TGTGCCAGCAGTTTCTCCGACAGGGAGGCCGGGGAGCTGTTTTTT

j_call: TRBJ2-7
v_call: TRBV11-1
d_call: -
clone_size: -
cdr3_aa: CASSLGLASAYEQYF
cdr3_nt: TGTGCCAGCAGCTTAGGTCTGGCTTCAGCCTACGAGCAGTACTTC

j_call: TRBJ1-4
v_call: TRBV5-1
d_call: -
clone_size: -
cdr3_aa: CASSSGQQGTNEKLFF
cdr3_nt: TGCGCCAGCAGCTCAGGACAGCAGGGCACTAATGAAAAACTGTTTTTT

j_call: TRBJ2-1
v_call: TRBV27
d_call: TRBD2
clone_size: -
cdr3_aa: CASSFIAGGGHEQFF
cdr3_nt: TGTGCCAGCAGTTTCATAGCGGGAGGAGGTCATGAGCAGTTCTTC

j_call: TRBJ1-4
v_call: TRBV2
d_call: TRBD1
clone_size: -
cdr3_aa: CASRGTGRSEKLFF
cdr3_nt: TGTGCCAGCAGGGGGACAGGGAGGAGTGAAAAACTGTTTTTT

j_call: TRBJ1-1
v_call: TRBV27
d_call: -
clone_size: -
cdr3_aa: CASSPGLLRDTEAFF
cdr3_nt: TGTGCCAGCAGCCCGGGACTATTAAGGGACACTGAAGCTTTCTTT

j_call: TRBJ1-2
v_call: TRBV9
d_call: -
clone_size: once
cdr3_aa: CASSPNRDMAAGYGYTF
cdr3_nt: TGTGCCAGCAGCCCCAACCGGGACATGGCGGCGGGCTATGGCTACACCTTC

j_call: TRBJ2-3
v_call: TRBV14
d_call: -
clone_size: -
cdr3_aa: CASKKGLSTDTQYF
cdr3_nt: TGTGCCAGCAAAAAGGGGCTTAGCACAGATACGCAGTATTTT

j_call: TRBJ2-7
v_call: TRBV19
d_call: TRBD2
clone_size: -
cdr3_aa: CASSIVAGPYEQYF
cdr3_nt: TGTGCCAGTAGTATAGTAGCGGGACCCTACGAGCAGTACTTC

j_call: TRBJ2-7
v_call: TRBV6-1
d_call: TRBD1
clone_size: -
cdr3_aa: CASSDGTGGYEQYF
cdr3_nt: TGTGCCAGCAGTGACGGGACAGGGGGCTACGAGCAGTACTTC

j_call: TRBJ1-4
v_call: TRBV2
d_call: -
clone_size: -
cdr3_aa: CASSMTQQANEKLFF
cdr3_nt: TGTGCCAGCAGCATGACGCAACAGGCTAATGAAAAACTGTTTTTT

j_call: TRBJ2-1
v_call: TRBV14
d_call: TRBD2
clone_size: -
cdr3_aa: CASSHGLVRGEQFF
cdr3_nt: TGTGCCAGCAGCCACGGACTAGTACGGGGCGAGCAGTTCTTC

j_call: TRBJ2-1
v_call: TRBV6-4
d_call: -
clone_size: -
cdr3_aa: CASSEELASYNEQFF
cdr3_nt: TGTGCCAGCAGTGAGGAACTAGCATCCTACAATGAGCAGTTCTTC

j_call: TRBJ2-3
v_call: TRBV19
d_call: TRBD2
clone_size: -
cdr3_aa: CASKIPGLAGLRGDYTQYF
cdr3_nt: TGTGCCAGCAAAATCCCGGGACTAGCGGGTCTGAGGGGAGATTATACGCAGTATTTT

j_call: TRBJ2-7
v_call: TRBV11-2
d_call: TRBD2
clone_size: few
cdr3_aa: CASSPAGSGFSSYEQYF
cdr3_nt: TGTGCCAGCAGCCCAGCGGGGTCAGGGTTCAGCTCCTACGAGCAGTACTTC

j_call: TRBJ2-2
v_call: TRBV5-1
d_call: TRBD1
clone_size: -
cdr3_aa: CASSSQGAPNTGELFF
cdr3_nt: TGCGCCAGCAGCTCCCAGGGGGCACCGAACACCGGGGAGCTGTTTTTT

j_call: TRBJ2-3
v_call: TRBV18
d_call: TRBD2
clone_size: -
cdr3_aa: CASSQLGLAERSDTQYF
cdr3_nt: TGTGCCAGCTCCCAATTAGGACTAGCGGAGAGGTCAGATACGCAGTATTTT

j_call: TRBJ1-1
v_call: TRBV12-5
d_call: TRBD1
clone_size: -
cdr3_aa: CASGLGQGLGTEAFF
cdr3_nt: TGTGCTAGTGGTTTGGGACAGGGCCTGGGCACTGAAGCTTTCTTT

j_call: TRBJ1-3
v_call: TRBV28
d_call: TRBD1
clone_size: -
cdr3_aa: CASRYDRGLSGNTIYF
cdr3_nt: TGTGCCAGCAGGTACGACAGGGGACTCTCTGGAAACACCATATATTTT

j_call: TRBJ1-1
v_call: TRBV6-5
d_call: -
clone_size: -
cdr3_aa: CASSYAQVSEAFF
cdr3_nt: TGTGCCAGCAGTTATGCCCAGGTATCTGAAGCTTTCTTT

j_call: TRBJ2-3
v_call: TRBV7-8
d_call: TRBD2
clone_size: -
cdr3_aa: CASSLGQGLAESTDTQYF
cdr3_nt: TGTGCCAGCAGCTTAGGCCAGGGACTAGCGGAAAGCACAGATACGCAGTATTTT

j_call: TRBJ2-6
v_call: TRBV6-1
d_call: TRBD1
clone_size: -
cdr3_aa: CASSEVRGPGANVLTF
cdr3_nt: TGTGCCAGCAGTGAGGTGAGGGGGCCCGGGGCCAACGTCCTGACTTTC

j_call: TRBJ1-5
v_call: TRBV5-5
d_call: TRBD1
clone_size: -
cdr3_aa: CASSLQGQGLLGQPQHF
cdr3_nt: TGTGCCAGCAGCTTGCAGGGACAGGGGTTATTGGGTCAGCCCCAGCATTTT

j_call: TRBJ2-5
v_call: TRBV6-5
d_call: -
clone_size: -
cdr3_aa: CASSYRQAGTQYF
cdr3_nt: TGTGCCAGCAGTTACCGGCAGGCTGGAACGCAGTACTTC

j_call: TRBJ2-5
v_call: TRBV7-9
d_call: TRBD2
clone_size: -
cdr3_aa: CASRSTAGGETQYF
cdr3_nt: TGTGCCAGCAGAAGTACGGCGGGAGGAGAGACCCAGTACTTC

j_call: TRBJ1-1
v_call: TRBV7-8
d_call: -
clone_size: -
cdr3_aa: CASSLVSPRLNTEAFF
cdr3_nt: TGTGCCAGCAGCTTAGTCAGTCCCAGATTGAACACTGAAGCTTTCTTT

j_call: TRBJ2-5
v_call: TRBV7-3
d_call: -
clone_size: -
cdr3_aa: CASSRLDGETQYF
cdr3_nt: TGTGCCAGCAGTCGACTAGACGGAGAGACCCAGTACTTC

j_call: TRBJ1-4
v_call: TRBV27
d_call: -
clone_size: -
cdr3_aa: CASSVEATDEKLFF
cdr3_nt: TGTGCCAGCAGTGTTGAGGCTACTGATGAAAAACTGTTTTTT

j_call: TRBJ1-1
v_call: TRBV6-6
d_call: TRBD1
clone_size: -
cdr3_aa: CASRAQGAGTEAFF
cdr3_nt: TGTGCCAGCAGAGCACAGGGGGCCGGCACTGAAGCTTTCTTT

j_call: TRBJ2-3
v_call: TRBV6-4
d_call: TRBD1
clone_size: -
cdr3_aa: CASSVDRLAPQYF
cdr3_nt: TGTGCCAGCAGTGTGGACAGGTTGGCGCCCCAGTATTTT

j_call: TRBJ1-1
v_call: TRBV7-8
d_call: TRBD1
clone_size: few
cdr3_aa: CASSLRQGTEAFF
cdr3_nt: TGTGCCAGCAGCCTCAGACAGGGCACTGAAGCTTTCTTT

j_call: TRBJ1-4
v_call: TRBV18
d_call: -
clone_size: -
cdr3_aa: CASSPGAGEGEKLFF
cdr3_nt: TGTGCCAGCTCACCCGGAGCAGGGGAAGGTGAAAAACTGTTTTTT

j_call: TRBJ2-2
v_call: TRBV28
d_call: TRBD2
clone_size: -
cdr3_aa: CAGRGGEVTGELFF
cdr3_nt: TGTGCCGGTCGGGGAGGGGAAGTAACCGGGGAGCTGTTTTTT

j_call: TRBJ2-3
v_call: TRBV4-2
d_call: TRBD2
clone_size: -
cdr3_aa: CASSQDSRIGLAGERDTQYF
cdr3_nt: TGTGCCAGCAGCCAAGATAGCAGGATTGGACTAGCGGGAGAGAGGGATACGCAGTATTTT

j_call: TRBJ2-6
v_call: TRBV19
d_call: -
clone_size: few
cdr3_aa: CASRTTRNSGANVLTF
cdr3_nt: TGTGCCAGTAGGACGACTCGAAACTCTGGGGCCAACGTCCTGACTTTC

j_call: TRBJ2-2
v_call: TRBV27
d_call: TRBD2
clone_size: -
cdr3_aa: CASSGLAGLGIIGELFF
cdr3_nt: TGTGCCAGCAGTGGACTAGCGGGCCTGGGTATCATAGGGGAGCTGTTTTTT

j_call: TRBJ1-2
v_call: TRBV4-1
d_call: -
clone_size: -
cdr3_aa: CASSQEFGGRKGYTF
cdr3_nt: TGCGCCAGCAGCCAAGAATTTGGGGGGAGGAAGGGCTACACCTTC

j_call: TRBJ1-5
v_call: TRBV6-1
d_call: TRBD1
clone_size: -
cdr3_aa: CASRSSGGTNQPQHF
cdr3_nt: TGTGCCAGCAGATCCTCAGGGGGAACCAATCAGCCCCAGCATTTT